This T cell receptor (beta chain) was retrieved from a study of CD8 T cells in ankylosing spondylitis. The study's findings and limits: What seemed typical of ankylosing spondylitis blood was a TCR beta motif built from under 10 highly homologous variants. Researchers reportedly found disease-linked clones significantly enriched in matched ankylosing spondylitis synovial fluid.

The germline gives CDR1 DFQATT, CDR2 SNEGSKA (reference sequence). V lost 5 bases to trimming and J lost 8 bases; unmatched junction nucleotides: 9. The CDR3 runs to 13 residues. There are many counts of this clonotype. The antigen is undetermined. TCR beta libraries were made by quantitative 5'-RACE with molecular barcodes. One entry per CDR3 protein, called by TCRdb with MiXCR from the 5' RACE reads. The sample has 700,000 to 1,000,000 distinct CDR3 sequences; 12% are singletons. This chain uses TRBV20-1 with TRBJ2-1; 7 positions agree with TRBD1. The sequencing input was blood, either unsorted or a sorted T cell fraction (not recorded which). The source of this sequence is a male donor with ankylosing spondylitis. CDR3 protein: CSAGRQGLDEQFF. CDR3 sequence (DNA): TGCAGTGCTGGACGACAGGGCCTGGATGAGCAGTTCTTC.